The rows below give T cell receptor beta chains drawn from one sample of a study of blood T cell repertoires in COVID-19. Assay used: immunoSEQ multiplex PCR; TCRdb lists only in-frame clones, some missing. The sample has under 50,000 clones; approximately 90% are singletons. The specimen was peripheral blood. The receptors here all came from a man aged 60-69 years with COVID-19, enrolled during active disease. Both conserved end residues are part of each CDR3. A D gene is named only where the DNA matches it firmly. Size is omitted from some rows. Given values are once, few, many or a class for expanded clones.

CASRGAGAQTQYF	TGTGCCAGCAGGGGGGCGGGGGCACAGACCCAGTACTTC	TRBV6-5	TRBJ2-5	NA	NA
CASSLNTNPNSPLHF	TGTGCCAGCAGCTTAAACACGAACCCTAATTCACCCCTCCACTTT	TRBV11-3	TRBJ1-6	NA	once
CASSPTGRQGGGNIQYF	TGTGCCAGCAGCCCCACCGGCCGGCAGGGTGGTGGAAACATTCAGTACTTC	TRBV5-4	TRBJ2-4	NA	NA
CASSQKGRWDINYEQYF	TGTGCCAGCAGCCAAAAGGGAAGATGGGACATTAACTACGAGCAGTACTTC	TRBV16	TRBJ2-7	NA	NA
CASSQAHRNTEAFF	TGCGCCAGCAGCCAAGCCCACAGGAACACTGAAGCTTTCTTT	TRBV4-3	TRBJ1-1	NA	NA
CASSTRGELFF	TGTGCCAGCAGCACTCGGGGGGAGCTGTTTTTT	TRBV28	TRBJ2-2	NA	NA
CASSRRLADSYEQYF	TGTGCCAGCAGCCGGCGGCTAGCGGATTCCTACGAGCAGTACTTC	TRBV3-1/TRBV3-2	TRBJ2-7	TRBD2	NA
CASSPKGGSGYEQYF	TGTGCCAGCTCACCAAAGGGGGGGAGCGGGTACGAGCAGTACTTC	TRBV18	TRBJ2-7	NA	NA
CASSIGLEETQYF	TGTGCCAGTAGTATAGGTTTAGAAGAGACCCAGTACTTC	TRBV19	TRBJ2-5	NA	NA
CASSFGTGPYNEQFF	TGTGCCAGCAGCTTCGGGACAGGGCCCTACAATGAGCAGTTCTTC	TRBV5-6	TRBJ2-1	TRBD1	NA
CASSDRGPRDTDTQYF	TGTGCCAGCAGTGACAGGGGGCCACGGGACACAGATACGCAGTATTTT	TRBV28	TRBJ2-3	TRBD1	NA
CASSLVTSGLTGELFF	TGCGCCAGCAGCTTGGTGACTAGCGGGCTAACCGGGGAGCTGTTTTTT	TRBV5-1	TRBJ2-2	TRBD2	NA
CATRGMNTEAFF	TGTGCCACCCGGGGTATGAACACTGAAGCTTTCTTT	TRBV2	TRBJ1-1	NA	NA
CSVEGTGLGETQYF	TGCAGCGTTGAGGGGACAGGGTTGGGAGAGACCCAGTACTTC	TRBV29-1	TRBJ2-5	TRBD1	NA
CASSLWGRNSYEQYF	TGTGCCAGCAGTTTATGGGGGAGGAACTCCTACGAGCAGTACTTC	TRBV28	TRBJ2-7	NA	NA
CASSIERGQPQHF	TGTGCCAGTAGTATAGAAAGGGGTCAGCCCCAGCATTTT	TRBV19	TRBJ1-5	NA	NA
CASSPEVSGSGANVLTF	TGCGCCAGCAGCCCCGAGGTGTCAGGGTCTGGGGCCAACGTCCTGACTTTC	TRBV5-1	TRBJ2-6	NA	NA
CASSPTELRGAAFF	TGTGCCAGCTCACCAACGGAACTCAGGGGTGCAGCTTTCTTT	TRBV18	TRBJ1-1	NA	NA
CASREAGSEAFF	TGTGCCAGCAGGGAGGCGGGGTCTGAAGCTTTCTTT	TRBV12-3/TRBV12-4	TRBJ1-1	NA	NA
CSVKGGDQGEKLFF	TGCAGCGTCAAGGGGGGGGATCAGGGTGAAAAACTGTTTTTT	TRBV29-1	TRBJ1-4	NA	NA
CASSARGRLTDTQYF	TGTGCCAGCAGTGCTCGCGGGAGGTTGACAGATACGCAGTATTTT	TRBV2	TRBJ2-3	TRBD2	few
CASSPKGAGIPDTQYF	TGTGCCAGCAGCCCAAAGGGCGCAGGGATTCCAGATACGCAGTATTTT	TRBV5-6	TRBJ2-3	NA	NA
CASSQEFGRNYGYTF	TGTGCCAGCAGCCAAGAGTTTGGGCGCAACTATGGCTACACCTTC	TRBV4-2	TRBJ1-2	NA	NA
CASWSGFIGNTEAFF	TGCGCGTCGTGGTCAGGGTTTATAGGTAACACTGAAGCTTTCTTT	TRBV5-1	TRBJ1-1	NA	NA
CASSFRSGNTIYF	TGTGCCAGCAGCTTTAGATCTGGAAACACCATATATTTT	TRBV5-8	TRBJ1-3	NA	once
CASSLASSYEQYF	TGTGCCAGCAGCTTAGCTAGCTCCTACGAGCAGTACTTC	TRBV7-9	TRBJ2-7	NA	NA
CASSLQGGSNQPQHF	TGTGCCAGCAGCTTACAGGGTGGGAGCAATCAGCCCCAGCATTTT	TRBV5-6	TRBJ1-5	NA	NA
CASSEEAGGTNEQFF	TGTGCCAGCAGTGAAGAGGCGGGAGGCACCAATGAGCAGTTCTTC	TRBV2	TRBJ2-1	TRBD2	NA
CASSPGTSATRRKDTQYF	TGTGCCAGCAGCCCCGGGACTAGCGCGACAAGGCGCAAGGATACGCAGTATTTT	TRBV3-1/TRBV3-2	TRBJ2-3	TRBD2	once
CASRGGQGIGGYTF	TGTGCCAGCAGAGGGGGACAGGGGATAGGGGGCTACACCTTC	TRBV6-5	TRBJ1-2	TRBD1	NA
CASSPRDRDLTGELFF	TGTGCCAGCTCACCCCGGGACAGGGATTTGACCGGGGAGCTGTTTTTT	TRBV18	TRBJ2-2	TRBD1	NA
CASSQGGGRIDTEAFF	TGCGCCAGCAGCCAAGGCGGGGGCAGGATCGACACTGAAGCTTTCTTT	TRBV4-3	TRBJ1-1	NA	NA
CASSSPGQGAPGNQPQHF	TGTGCCAGCAGCTCTCCGGGACAGGGGGCGCCGGGCAATCAGCCCCAGCATTTT	TRBV7-2	TRBJ1-5	TRBD1	NA
CASSEARMDRGFF	TGTGCCAGCAGTGAAGCGCGGATGGACAGGGGTTTCTTC	TRBV6-1	TRBJ2-7	TRBD1	few
CASSSSTSANTGELFF	TGTGCCAGCAGTTCCTCCACTAGCGCGAACACCGGGGAGCTGTTTTTT	TRBV6-6	TRBJ2-2	TRBD2	NA
CASSDLTREHYTF	TGTGCCAGCAGTGACCTCACTAGGGAGCACTACACCTTC	TRBV12-3/TRBV12-4	TRBJ1-2	NA	NA
CASSLAMGQGWEQYF	TGTGCCAGCAGCTTAGCGATGGGACAGGGGTGGGAGCAGTACTTC	TRBV7-2	TRBJ2-7	TRBD1	NA
CAITPGTGNGYTF	TGTGCCATCACCCCCGGGACAGGGAATGGCTACACCTTC	TRBV10-3	TRBJ1-2	TRBD1	NA